A single sample gave rise to the 29 T cell receptor beta chains below, sequenced in a study of PD-1 blockade in classical Hodgkin lymphoma. Each patient experienced a relapse that followed autologous stem cell transplantation, and brentuximab vedotin exposure varied. Profiling relied on immunoSEQ multiplex PCR, and the TCRdb table lists in-frame clones only, not all of them. This sample carries 90,000 or so clones, about 93% of them seen once, and the ten largest clones take over 2%. Sequenced material: peripheral blood mononuclear cells (PBMCs), taken before the second cycle of nivolumab. The receptor set was obtained from a human donor with classical Hodgkin lymphoma.

This rearrangement joins TRBV6-6 to TRBJ2-1; maybe TRBD1 (5 bases). The CDR3 contains 15 residues. V lost 0 bases, J lost 9 bases, and 15 bases lay in between. Germline loops: CDR1 MNHNY, CDR2 SVGAGI (reference sequence). The DNA for the CDR3 is TGTGCCAGCAGTTACTCGACGGCAGGGATGGGTGAGCAGTTCTTC. It is translated as CASSYSTAGMGEQFF.

The chain carries TRBV4-2 and TRBJ1-3; D is uncertain. Germline V gives CDR1 LGHNA, CDR2 YNFKEQ. V was shortened by 3 bases and J by 0 bases, with 9 bases between the two germline ends. CDR3 length: 15 residues. For the CDR3, the DNA is TGTGCCAGCAGCCATGATGCTGCCTCTGGAAACACCATATATTTT. It yields the protein CASSHDAASGNTIYF.

The chain has TRBV18 and TRBJ2-7; 7 nucleotides agree with TRBD1. Trimming at V came to 3 bases and at J to 5 bases, leaving 7 bases not matched to a gene. CDR3 length equals 14 residues. Germline lookup yields CDR1 KGHSH and CDR2 LQKENI. CDR3 amino acids: CASSPGQDRDEQYF. Here the CDR3 DNA reads TGTGCCAGCTCACCCGGACAGGACCGTGACGAGCAGTACTTC.

The V call is TRBV2, the J call TRBJ1-3; 9 nucleotides match TRBD1. The germline V gene has CDR1 SNHLY and CDR2 FYNNEI. Trimming cost V 7 bases and J 3 bases; bases outside gene matches: 16. This CDR3 is built from 18 residues. CDR3 sequence (DNA): TGTGCCAGCAATCTCCCAGGAGGGGACAGGGCGGGTGGAAACACCATATATTTT. Translated, it gives CASNLPGGDRAGGNTIYF.

The chain combines TRBV30 with TRBJ1-1; tentatively, D is TRBD1 (6 bases). V lost 5 bases, J lost 7 bases, and 8 bases lay in between. From germline, CDR1 is GTSNPN and CDR2 SVGIG (reference sequence). CDR3 length: 10 amino acids. CDR3 protein: CAWRQVEAFF. The CDR3 coding sequence is TGTGCCTGGCGACAGGTTGAAGCTTTCTTT.

The CDR3 reads CASREYEETQYF. Written as DNA, the CDR3 is TGTGCCAGCAGAGAATATGAAGAGACCCAGTACTTC. The chain has TRBV28 and TRBJ2-5, with no clear D. V dropped 6 bases and J dropped 3 bases, with 8 bases sitting between them. Germline V gene sequence: CDR1 MDHEN, CDR2 SYDVKM. This CDR3 has 12 amino acids.

This clone was observed a single time. The chain is built from TRBV14 and TRBJ2-1; 11 bases agree with TRBD2. This CDR3 region has 16 residues. The V and J ends lost 6 bases and 5 bases, in that order; junction bases with no gene match: 9. Germline assignment: CDR1 SGHDN and CDR2 FVKESK. The CDR3 here is CASRKTSGRSNNEQFF. The CDR3 DNA sequence: TGTGCCAGCAGAAAAACTAGCGGGAGATCGAACAATGAGCAGTTCTTC.

J is TRBJ2-3 and V is TRBV9; unclear D gene. Germline CDR1 SGDLS, CDR2 YYNGEE. The CDR3 sequence is 15 residues long. V gave up 9 bases and J gave up 2 bases, with 19 bases separating them. DNA of the CDR3: TGTGCCACCTCTCTGAGTAGTCATTCCACAGATACGCAGTATTTT. Translated: CATSLSSHSTDTQYF.

The chain carries TRBV2 and TRBJ2-2; a possible D gene is TRBD2 (5 bases). The CDR3 sequence is 13 residues long. Germline V lookup: CDR1 SNHLY, CDR2 FYNNEI. V lost 4 bases to trimming and J lost 6 bases, with 9 bases between them. This CDR3 is CASSVSVSGELFF. The CDR3 DNA follows: TGTGCCAGCAGTGTTAGCGTCTCCGGGGAGCTGTTTTTT.

The CDR3 DNA sequence: TGTGCCAGCAGTTTATTACGGGGGGGAGGCACCTTC. Residues: CASSLLRGGGTF. The chain employs TRBV28 and TRBJ1-2; a possible D gene is TRBD1 (5 bases). Germline CDR1 reads MDHEN; CDR2 reads SYDVKM. The CDR3 length is 12 residues. V was cut by 1 base and J by 13 bases, with 13 bases left in between.

The chain uses TRBV29-1 and TRBJ2-7; perhaps TRBD2 as D (5 bases). The germline CDR1 and CDR2 sequences are SQVTM and ANQGSEA. The CDR3 has 13 residues. V lost 4 bases and J 0 bases, leaving 10 bases between the germline ends. CDR3 sequence: CSVVVSDSYEQYF. The CDR3 nucleotides read TGCAGCGTTGTGGTTAGCGACTCCTACGAGCAGTACTTC.

The chain has TRBV14 and TRBJ2-7, with 9 bases fitting TRBD1. Germline V gene data show CDR1 as SGHDN and CDR2 as FVKESK. J gave up 2 bases and V 4 bases, and 3 bases lay outside the gene matches. The CDR3 is 14 amino acids. The CDR3 bases are TGTGCCAGCAGCCCCGGGACAGGGACCTACGAGCAGTACTTC. Translation gives CASSPGTGTYEQYF.

The rearrangement links TRBV11-2 to TRBJ2-4; 8 bases are a match to TRBD1. Per germline, CDR1 SGHAT and CDR2 FQNNGV. The ends lost 9 bases at V and 0 bases at J; junction bases unmatched: 7. This CDR3 has 15 amino acids. The CDR3 sequence is CASRDRNLAKNIQYF. CDR3 nucleotides: TGTGCCAGTCGGGACAGGAACCTAGCCAAAAACATTCAGTACTTC.

V usage is TRBV10-1 and J usage is TRBJ1-1; D gene unclear. There are 18 residues in the CDR3. Trimming shortened V by 0 bases and J by 0 bases, and 17 bases separated the two germline ends. Germline lookup yields CDR1 WNHNN and CDR2 SYGVQD (reference sequence). The CDR3 region is CASSESGRGREMNTEAFF. DNA of the CDR3: TGCGCCAGCAGTGAGTCAGGAAGAGGGAGGGAAATGAACACTGAAGCTTTCTTT.

This clone was seen once. CDR3 region: CSVKRDSTDTQYF. CDR3 DNA: TGCAGCGTTAAGCGGGACAGCACAGATACGCAGTATTTT. V is TRBV29-1 and J is TRBJ2-3; 7 bases align to TRBD2. Germline assignment: CDR1 SQVTM and CDR2 ANQGSEA. Losses at the gene ends were 5 bases for V and 0 bases for J; bases not matched to a gene: 2. The CDR3 runs to 13 residues.

V and J are TRBV11-2 and TRBJ2-4, with TRBD1 as a possible D gene (6 bases). The germline gives CDR1 SGHAT, CDR2 FQNNGV. The CDR3 is made up of 16 amino acids. Deletions cut 5 bases from V and 2 bases from J, with 16 bases between. In DNA form, the CDR3 reads TGTGCCAGCAGCCCCCTAGGCAGGGGCCCCAAAAACATTCAGTACTTC. Amino acid sequence: CASSPLGRGPKNIQYF. Drawing the rest from reference TRBV11-2 and TRBJ2-4, the complete variable domain is EAGVAQSPRYKIIEKRQSVAFWCNPISGHATLYWYQQILGQGPKLLIQFQNNGVVDDSQLPKDRFSAERLKGVDSTLKIQPAKLEDSAVYLCASSPLGRGPKNIQYFGAGTRLSVL.

The gene calls are TRBV27 and TRBJ2-1, with D perhaps being TRBD1 or TRBD2 (5 bases each). The CDR3 has 18 amino acids. The V end lost 7 bases, the J end lost 0 bases, and 22 bases lay between the germline ends. Germline V CDR1 and CDR2: MNHEY, SMNVEV (reference sequence). This chain's CDR3 is CASTRSSGAPSSYNEQFF. The CDR3 DNA follows: TGTGCCAGCACCCGATCCTCCGGGGCCCCGAGCTCCTACAATGAGCAGTTCTTC.

This chain connects TRBV21-1 to TRBJ1-5. TRBV21-1 is an annotated pseudogene. CDR3 length: 15 amino acids. The chain's CDR3 is CASIPGSPSNQPQHF. The CDR3 bases are TGTGCCAGCATCCCGGGTTCTCCGAGCAATCAGCCCCAGCATTTT.

The chain employs TRBV18 and TRBJ2-4; D is possibly TRBD1 or TRBD2 (6 bases each). V gave up 2 bases and J gave up 8 bases, with 13 bases separating them. This CDR3 region has 14 residues. Per the germline V gene, CDR1 is KGHSH and CDR2 is LQKENI. CDR3 sequence: CASSPTGRNDIQYF. For the CDR3, the DNA is TGTGCCAGCTCACCAACAGGGAGGAACGACATTCAGTACTTC.

To note about this clone: Distinct nucleotide sequences in the sample also encode this CDR3. This sequence joins TRBV28 and TRBJ2-7; 10 nucleotides line up with TRBD2. CDR1 and CDR2 (germline): MDHEN, SYDVKM. V lost 6 bases and J lost 0; bases outside the gene matches: 5. The CDR3 length is 15 residues. The CDR3 region is CASRETSGRSYEQYF. The CDR3 DNA reads as TGTGCCAGCAGGGAGACTAGCGGGCGCTCCTACGAGCAGTACTTC.

The chain carries TRBV5-6 and TRBJ2-5; 9 nucleotides align to TRBD2. The V and J ends lost 2 bases and 5 bases, in that order; junction bases with no gene match: 16. The germline CDR1 and CDR2 sequences are SGHDT and YYEEEE. The CDR3 covers 18 residues. DNA for the CDR3: TGTGCCAGCAGCTTCCTCCAGCGGGAGGAAGGACGGGGGGAGACCCAGTACTTC. Its translation is CASSFLQREEGRGETQYF.

The chain has TRBV6-1 and TRBJ1-2, with a weak D call TRBD1 (5 bases). The CDR3 has 15 residues. V lost 0 bases to trimming and J lost 5 bases, with 13 bases between them. In germline, CDR1 is MNHNS, CDR2 SASEGT. The CDR3 DNA follows: TGTGCCAGCAGTGAAGCGGGCTTCGCAGGGTATGGCTACACCTTC. Amino acids: CASSEAGFAGYGYTF.

CDR3 DNA sequence: TGTGCCATCAATAACCGGGACACCCGCCCTCGTTACACCTTC. Translating gives CAINNRDTRPRYTF. The chain has TRBV10-3 and TRBJ1-2, with a tentative D call TRBD1 (6 bases). CDR3 length: 14 residues. CDR1 ENHRY and CDR2 SYGVKD come from the germline V gene. Trimming took off 7 bases at V and 11 bases at J, with 23 bases between the two ends.

This clone was detected only once. This sequence joins TRBV27 and TRBJ2-2, with a weak D call TRBD2 (6 bases). Trimming stripped 6 bases from V and 4 bases from J, with 21 bases between. This CDR3 has 17 residues. In germline, CDR1 is MNHEY, CDR2 SMNVEV (reference sequence). This chain's CDR3 is CASRPQSHGGSTGELFF. In DNA, the CDR3 is TGTGCCAGCAGACCCCAAAGTCACGGAGGGAGCACCGGGGAGCTGTTTTTT.

The V gene is TRBV12-5, the J gene TRBJ1-1, with D possibly TRBD1 on 6 matching bases. V dropped 0 bases and J dropped 1 base, with 9 bases sitting between them. In germline, CDR1 is LGHNT, CDR2 FRNRAP. The CDR3 is made up of 15 amino acids. The CDR3 loop reads CASGLVLQGNTEAFF. The CDR3 DNA follows: TGTGCTAGTGGTTTGGTACTACAGGGGAACACTGAAGCTTTCTTT.

CDR3 nucleotides: TGTGCCAGTAGTCCCCAGACAGGGGCCGAGCAGTACTTC. This encodes CASSPQTGAEQYF. The chain recombines TRBV19 with TRBJ2-7, with 8 bases aligning to TRBD1. CDR3 length: 13 amino acids. Trimming took 5 bases from V and 6 from J; bases not matched to a gene: 6. Germline V lookup: CDR1 LNHDA, CDR2 SQIVND (reference sequence).

This clone was seen once. The V and J genes are TRBV9 and TRBJ2-5, with 9 bases identical to TRBD2. Germline V gene sequence: CDR1 SGDLS, CDR2 YYNGEE. Unmatched junction bases numbered 10, after V lost 1 base and J lost 3 bases. The CDR3 runs to 17 residues. The CDR3 loop is CASSVSPRAGGEETQYF. The CDR3 nucleotides read TGTGCCAGCAGCGTATCCCCTCGAGCGGGAGGTGAAGAGACCCAGTACTTC.

This chain links TRBV13 with TRBJ2-3; 8 bases are shared with TRBD2. The CDR3 has 16 amino acids. CDR1 and CDR2 from the germline V gene are PRHDT and FYEKMQ (reference sequence). J was trimmed by 4 bases and V by 5 bases; bases with no gene match: 11. The CDR3 nucleotides are TGTGCCAGCAGCAACGCGACGGGAGGGGGGGCAGATACGCAGTATTTT. It encodes CASSNATGGGADTQYF.

This chain's CDR3 is CASSVAAVFSTDTQYF. For the CDR3, the DNA is TGTGCCAGCAGCGTAGCAGCGGTCTTTAGCACAGATACGCAGTATTTT. The rearrangement uses TRBV9 and TRBJ2-3; a weak D match, TRBD2 (5 bases). Germline CDR1 reads SGDLS; CDR2 reads YYNGEE. The CDR3 extends over 16 amino acids. Trimming cost V 0 bases and J 0 bases, with 11 bases left between them. The full variable domain, in which reference TRBV9 and TRBJ2-3 provide the parts outside the CDR3, is DSGVTQTPKHLITATGQRVTLRCSPRSGDLSVYWYQQSLDQGLQFLIQYYNGEERAKGNILERFSAQQFPDLHSELNLSSLELGDSALYFCASSVAAVFSTDTQYFGPGTRLTVL.